This paragraph covers one T cell receptor (beta chain) sequence. This sample is drawn from a study of blood T cell repertoires in COVID-19. In the study overall: Donors in the United States, Italy and Spain gave samples during acute or convalescent COVID-19.

Trimming stripped 4 bases from V and 3 bases from J, with 18 bases between. The CDR3 consists of 16 residues. The germline V gene encodes CDR1 SEHNR and CDR2 FQNEAQ (reference sequence). Participant reports of clinical history set cohort assignment. Original analysis: Quantification of nucleated cells was approximated via reference gene primer amplification. Only in-frame clones appear in the TCRdb table, and some are missing; sequencing was by immunoSEQ multiplex PCR. V, J and clone size are those of that table, while D and trimming were read from the DNA. The sample shows approximately 190,000 clones, 84% of them seen only once.

The chain carries TRBV7-9 and TRBJ1-2; no clear D. This receptor was obtained from a young woman who had been exposed to COVID-19. Material for sequencing was PBMCs or T cells enriched from blood (not recorded which). CDR3 amino acids: CASSWAPGPEDYGYTF. The CDR3 bases are TGTGCCAGCAGCTGGGCTCCAGGCCCGGAGGACTATGGCTACACCTTC.